The present T cell receptor beta chain was sequenced within a study of radiation and T cells in renal cell carcinoma. Sequencing used immunoSEQ multiplex PCR; TCRdb keeps in-frame clones, though not all of them. The table shows approximately 86,000 clones, with roughly 80% occurring only once. Documented time point: blood 4 weeks post-SBRT, at nephrectomy. Treatment in this sample: 15 Gy SBRT to primary tumor, nephrectomy 4 weeks later. Germline CDR1 is MNHNY and CDR2 is SVGAGI (reference sequence). The V and J ends lost 2 bases and 8 bases respectively, with 15 bases between them. This CDR3 contains 15 residues.

This chain connects TRBV6-6 to TRBJ1-4; D uncertain. This TCR was sampled from a man aged 45-65 years with renal cell carcinoma. The specimen was blood, collected from a patient whose treatment included radiotherapy and nephrectomy. The DNA of the CDR3 is TGTGCCAGCAGTTACGGCCCGGGTTTAGGCGAAAAACTGTTTTTT. It is translated as CASSYGPGLGEKLFF.